One and the same sample provided the 16 T cell receptor beta chains below, sequenced in a study of early T cells in non-severe SARS-CoV-2 infection. TCRdb independently ran MiXCR on the 5' RACE reads; one entry per CDR3 protein. This table has around 70,000 distinct CDR3 sequences, around 12% appearing once. Sequenced: whole blood. These receptors were taken from an adult who was a healthcare worker with PCR-confirmed SARS-CoV-2 infection or an uninfected control (not recorded which).

This clonotype came up many times. The V call is TRBV5-6, the J call TRBJ2-1; TRBD2 matches at 8 bases. The CDR3 spans 14 residues. Germline loops: CDR1 SGHDT, CDR2 YYEEEE. With 4 bases clipped from V and 7 bases from J, the junction kept 7 bases outside the gene matches. DNA for the CDR3: TGTGCCAGCAGCCCCCGCGGGGGGCGGAATGAGCAGTTCTTC. Translating gives CASSPRGGRNEQFF.

The chain has TRBV19 and TRBJ2-7; 9 nucleotides line up with TRBD2. Germline CDR1 LNHDA, CDR2 SQIVND (reference sequence). This CDR3 has 14 amino acids. J was trimmed by 1 base and V by 6 bases; bases with no gene match: 4. In DNA, the CDR3 is TGTGCCAGTAGAACTAGCGGGTGGTCCTACGAGCAGTACTTC. Protein sequence: CASRTSGWSYEQYF.

This clonotype has a handful of counts. The chain uses TRBV5-6 and TRBJ2-5; the match to TRBD1 covers 7 bases. The CDR3 is 15 amino acids. The germline V gene has CDR1 SGHDT and CDR2 YYEEEE. With 1 base clipped from V and 5 bases from J, the junction kept 8 bases outside the gene matches. For the CDR3, the DNA is TGTGCCAGCAGCTTGTACACGGGACAGAGCGAGACCCAGTACTTC. Translation: CASSLYTGQSETQYF.

The gene calls are TRBV5-1 and TRBJ2-1; 8 bases are shared with TRBD1. The trim removed 4 bases at V and 9 bases at J, leaving 9 bases unmatched. The CDR3 sequence is 14 residues long. Per the germline V gene, CDR1 is SGHRS and CDR2 is YFSETQ. The DNA for the CDR3 is TGCGCCAGCAGCACCACGACAGGGGCGGGTGAGCAGTTCTTC. Residues: CASSTTTGAGEQFF. Using reference TRBV5-1 and TRBJ2-1 for the parts outside the CDR3, the full variable domain is KAGVTQTPRYLIKTRGQQVTLSCSPISGHRSVSWYQQTPGQGLQFLFEYFSETQRNKGNFPGRFSGRQFSNSRSEMNVSTLELGDSALYLCASSTTTGAGEQFFGPGTRLTVL.

The gene calls are TRBV29-1 and TRBJ2-1, with a possible D match to TRBD1 (6 bases). V was shortened by 1 base and J by 3 bases, with 10 bases between the two germline ends. Germline V gene lookup returns CDR1 SQVTM and CDR2 ANQGSEA. CDR3 size: 14 residues. CDR3 DNA sequence: TGCAGCGTTGAAGGTTTAGGGGGCTACAATGAGCAGTTCTTC. It is translated as CSVEGLGGYNEQFF.

This clonotype was seen many times. This chain connects TRBV27 to TRBJ2-7; the match to TRBD1 covers 10 bases. The V gene's germline CDR1 is MNHEY and CDR2 SMNVEV (reference sequence). V dropped 6 bases and J dropped 5; count of bases not matched to a gene: 10. The CDR3 loop spans 15 amino acids. The CDR3 coding sequence is TGTGCCAGCAGCCCCCCGACAGGGGGCCGGAACGAGCAGTACTTC. This translates into CASSPPTGGRNEQYF.

This clonotype was seen repeatedly, ten times or more. The chain carries TRBV18 and TRBJ1-5; D perhaps matches TRBD1 (5 bases). Trimming pared 1 base from V and 7 bases from J, leaving 14 bases between. In germline, CDR1 is KGHSH, CDR2 LQKENI. The CDR3 has 15 amino acids. The chain's CDR3 is CASSPLPPGYQPQHF. The DNA of the CDR3 is TGTGCCAGCTCACCACTCCCGCCAGGGTACCAGCCCCAGCATTTT.

The chain recombines TRBV24-1 with TRBJ2-2; 15 bases match TRBD2. From germline, CDR1 is KGHDR and CDR2 SFDVKD. V was pared by 3 bases and J by 0 bases, with 16 bases of the junction left unmatched. The CDR3 consists of 23 residues. The CDR3 DNA sequence: TGTGCCACCAGTGATCAAATACCGAAGCCGGGACTAGCGGGAGGTGCGAACACCGGGGAGCTGTTTTTT. Residues: CATSDQIPKPGLAGGANTGELFF.

This clonotype was counted ten times or more. The chain uses TRBV18 and TRBJ1-4, with a tentative D call TRBD1 (6 bases). The V gene's germline CDR1 is KGHSH and CDR2 LQKENI. The V end lost 3 bases, the J end lost 4 bases, and 12 bases lay between the germline ends. CDR3 length equals 15 residues. This CDR3 is CASSPNRDNNEKLFF. For the CDR3, the DNA is TGTGCCAGCTCACCTAATAGGGACAATAATGAAAAACTGTTTTTT.

In this sample, this clonotype turned up many times. The chain couples TRBV12-3 or TRBV12-4 to TRBJ2-1; D ambiguous. The CDR3 sequence is 13 residues long. The V end lost 6 bases, the J end lost 5 bases, and 11 bases lay between the germline ends. The CDR3 spells CASRPTGHNEQFF. The CDR3 coding sequence is TGTGCCAGCAGGCCGACTGGGCACAATGAGCAGTTCTTC.

This clonotype was seen only a few times. The genes are TRBV15 and TRBJ2-5; the D call may be TRBD1 or TRBD2 (5 bases each). Germline lookup yields CDR1 LNHNV and CDR2 YYDKDF (reference sequence). CDR3 length equals 17 residues. V was trimmed by 2 bases and J by 0 bases, leaving 16 bases between them. CDR3 loop: CATSRSLGTAYQETQYF. For the CDR3, the DNA is TGTGCCACCAGCAGATCCCTCGGGACGGCGTACCAAGAGACCCAGTACTTC. Full variable domain (remainder filled in from reference TRBV15 and TRBJ2-5): DAMVIQNPRYQVTQFGKPVTLSCSQTLNHNVMYWYQQKSSQAPKLLFHYYDKDFNNEADTPDNFQSRRPNTSFCFLDIRSPGLGDTAMYLCATSRSLGTAYQETQYFGPGTRLLVL.

Ten or more counts support this clonotype. The chain links TRBV29-1 to TRBJ2-3; 8 nucleotides line up with TRBD1. CDR3 size: 15 residues. V lost 7 bases to trimming and J lost 6 bases; unmatched junction nucleotides: 15. Germline values: CDR1 SQVTM, CDR2 ANQGSEA. The CDR3 region is CSAQRQQGASDTQYF. The CDR3 DNA follows: TGCAGCGCCCAAAGGCAGCAGGGGGCATCTGATACGCAGTATTTT.

Many counts were recorded for this clonotype. The rearrangement joins TRBV3-1 to TRBJ2-2; D is unresolved. CDR1 LGHDT and CDR2 YNNKEL come from the germline V gene (reference sequence). V lost 5 bases and J 2 bases, leaving 6 bases between the germline ends. CDR3 length: 13 residues. In DNA, the CDR3 is TGTGCCAGCAGCAGACCCAACACCGGGGAGCTGTTTTTT. It translates to CASSRPNTGELFF.

This clonotype was recorded many times. The chain carries TRBV6-5 and TRBJ2-1; TRBD2 aligns across 8 bases. The germline gives CDR1 MNHEY, CDR2 SVGAGI. Trimming cost V 1 base and J 9 bases; bases outside gene matches: 8. The CDR3 is 15 amino acids. CDR3 DNA sequence: TGTGCCAGCAGTTACTTCACGGGGGGGCAGCGTGAGCAGTTCTTC. Translating gives CASSYFTGGQREQFF.

This clonotype has at least ten counts. The chain's CDR3 is CASSSGLAYNEQFF. In DNA, the CDR3 is TGTGCCAGCAGCTCGGGACTAGCTTACAATGAGCAGTTCTTC. V gene TRBV11-2 combines with J gene TRBJ2-1; 9 bases map to TRBD2. Germline values: CDR1 SGHAT, CDR2 FQNNGV. V dropped 4 bases and J dropped 4; count of bases not matched to a gene: 2. The CDR3 extends over 14 amino acids.

Only a few counts were recorded for this clonotype. The junction departs from germline at one end; a sequencing error may be responsible. The rearrangement links TRBV7-8 to TRBJ2-7; D might be TRBD1 or TRBD2, each matching 6 bases. CDR1 SGHVS and CDR2 FQNEAQ come from the germline V gene. The CDR3 loop spans 12 amino acids. CDR3 bases: TGTGCCAGCAGTTGGGGGGCAGGGGACCCTCGATTC. This sequence encodes CASSWGAGDPRF.